The subject of this entry is one T cell receptor beta chain. Its specific antigen is unknown. No clone much larger than this one lies a single base away; base qualities are absent. Trimming at the junction amounts to 0 bases on V and 2 bases on J, and the germline ends lie 13 bases apart. Reading from cysteine to phenylalanine, the CDR3 counts 15 amino acids. Just the 45-base CDR3 DNA is kept, in frame starting at base 1. Sequences GTSNPN (CDR1) and SVGIG (CDR2) are obtained from the germline V gene (reference sequence). The data belong to a study of blood T cells in healthy people across ages (dated by TCRdb to about 2015). In the study overall: Template switching captured roughly one uniquely barcoded TCR beta cDNA molecule per two T cells in model experiments. To track age-related changes in TCR beta repertoire diversity, the study relied on deep sequencing normalized with unique cDNA molecular identifiers. Donors were grouped into four age groups: young (average roughly 17 years), middle-aged (under 40), aged (approximately 58) and long-lived (around 80). Using the same blood draw, the study looked at two additional independent replicas of 1 million unique cDNA reads for two donors, one aged 18 to 30 and the other aged 80 or older. Overall study outcomes, separate from this receptor: Donor CMV infection status was unknown, potentially confounding age-related changes in expanded clonotypes. As age increased, observed TCR beta diversity per million T cells dropped in a roughly linear way, and a significant reduction was already evident by age roughly 40. Because profiling used bulk unsorted PBMCs, naive and antigen-experienced compartments could not be compared conclusively. Estimates of total diversity based on one million sequenced T cells were considered lower bounds and underestimates. Compared with the aged group, the long-lived group had more naive CD4+ T cells, fewer expanded clones and increased TCR diversity, a pattern suggesting age selection. Observed TCR beta diversity correlated strongly with the percentage of naive T cells measured by flow cytometry.

The receptor library was made with 5' RACE. Sequencer: Illumina HiSeq 2500. The second PCR ran for about 6 to 12 cycles and used a J-beta primer mix along with a sample-barcoded 5' primer. A template-switch 5' adaptor carrying 12 random nucleotides introduced a unique molecular identifier onto each TCR beta cDNA molecule. At least 2.5 million CDR3-containing paired-end reads were obtained from each sample. All of the RNA was converted into first-strand cDNA using the Mint cDNA synthesis kit, with a TRBC-specific oligonucleotide serving as the primer. Following uracil-DNA glycosylase treatment, a first 18-cycle PCR with universal primers M1SS and BC2_uni_R was performed on all cDNA. The authors processed their data as follows. Normalization of each sample was performed by random selection of 1 million high-quality reads, each carrying a distinct molecular identifier. Reads sharing molecular identifiers were discarded rather than binned into consensus sequences. MiTCR, set to a Q25 quality threshold and the strictest error-elimination algorithm, was used for CDR3 identification, clonotype clustering and error correction. A nonparametric unseen species model with Euler transformation was used to estimate lower-bound total TCR beta diversity. TCRdb reprocessing: public reads trimmed at Q25 with fastp, clones called with MiXCR, in-frame beta chains kept. Merged by CDR3 protein, the rows form single entries marked with the most common genes and DNA. The V and J calls follow TCRdb's processing rather than the paper's. The sample contains hundreds of thousands of distinct CDR3 sequences, around a quarter of them found a single time. The ten most abundant clones make up approximately 3.6% of the sample.

Systemically healthy Caucasian individuals from Russia, over 30 in total and aged about 6 to 100 years, were included as donors. Around 9.8 milliliters of peripheral blood were collected from each donor into EDTA-treated Vacutainer tubes. Ficoll-Paque density-gradient centrifugation was used to isolate PBMCs, with at least 7 million obtained per sample. Trizol reagent was used to extract total RNA from the PBMCs, yielding at least 6 micrograms per sample. Naive CD45RAhigh/CD27high T cell percentages were measured by flow cytometry on a PBMC aliquot from every donor. These data also formed part of another study, on T cells of mothers and their children. The second publication reports: Donors were nine systemically healthy Caucasian individuals: three mothers and their six children. cDNA synthesis used all of the extracted RNA, with around 1.5 ug of RNA in each 15 ul reaction. In the second PCR, the M1S primer introduced both the sample barcodes and 2-4 random nucleotides. Over 8 million TCR beta CDR3 reads came from each mother, compared with several million reads from each child. Thymic selection similarly shapes TCR recombination output in related and unrelated pairs, with minor effect from inherited differences. Normalized repertoire overlap was always found to be slightly, but never significantly, higher in related mother-child pairs than in unrelated mother-child pairs. Persistent microchimeric T cell clones were not detected, at a sensitivity of around 100 clones per million clonotypes. To look for features that set related mother-child pairs apart from unrelated individuals, the researchers ran deep NGS to compare the TCR beta repertoires of mothers and children. On average, the children were around 11 +/- 4 years old, while the mothers were approximately 41 +/- 4 years old. After adapters were ligated using NEBNext reagents, the libraries underwent 100+100 nt paired-end sequencing on an Illumina HiSeq 2000. Mother and child libraries were prepared a month apart and sequenced in separate runs to prevent cross-contamination. For each donor, somewhere between about 450,000 and 2,000,000 distinct TCR beta clonotypes were identified. Naive TCR beta clonotypes were estimated from low-frequency clonotypes matched to each donor's FACS-determined naive share, without sorting.

This receptor was taken from a boy between 2 and 10 years old in good health. The material sequenced was blood. The V and J segments used are TRBV30 and TRBJ1-2; the best D guess is TRBD1, with 5 bases matching. The nucleotide sequence is TGTGCCTGGAGTGTCCGGGGCGAAAAAAACTATGGCTACACCTTC. Its product reads: CAWSVRGEKNYGYTF. Outside the CDR3, residues come from the reference TRBV30 and TRBJ1-2 proteins, so the full variable domain is: SQTIHQWPATLVQPVGSPLSLECTVEGTSNPNLYWYRQAAGRGLQLLFYSVGIGQISSEVPQNLSASRPQDRQFILSSKKLLLSDSGFYLCAWSVRGEKNYGYTFGSGTRLTVV.